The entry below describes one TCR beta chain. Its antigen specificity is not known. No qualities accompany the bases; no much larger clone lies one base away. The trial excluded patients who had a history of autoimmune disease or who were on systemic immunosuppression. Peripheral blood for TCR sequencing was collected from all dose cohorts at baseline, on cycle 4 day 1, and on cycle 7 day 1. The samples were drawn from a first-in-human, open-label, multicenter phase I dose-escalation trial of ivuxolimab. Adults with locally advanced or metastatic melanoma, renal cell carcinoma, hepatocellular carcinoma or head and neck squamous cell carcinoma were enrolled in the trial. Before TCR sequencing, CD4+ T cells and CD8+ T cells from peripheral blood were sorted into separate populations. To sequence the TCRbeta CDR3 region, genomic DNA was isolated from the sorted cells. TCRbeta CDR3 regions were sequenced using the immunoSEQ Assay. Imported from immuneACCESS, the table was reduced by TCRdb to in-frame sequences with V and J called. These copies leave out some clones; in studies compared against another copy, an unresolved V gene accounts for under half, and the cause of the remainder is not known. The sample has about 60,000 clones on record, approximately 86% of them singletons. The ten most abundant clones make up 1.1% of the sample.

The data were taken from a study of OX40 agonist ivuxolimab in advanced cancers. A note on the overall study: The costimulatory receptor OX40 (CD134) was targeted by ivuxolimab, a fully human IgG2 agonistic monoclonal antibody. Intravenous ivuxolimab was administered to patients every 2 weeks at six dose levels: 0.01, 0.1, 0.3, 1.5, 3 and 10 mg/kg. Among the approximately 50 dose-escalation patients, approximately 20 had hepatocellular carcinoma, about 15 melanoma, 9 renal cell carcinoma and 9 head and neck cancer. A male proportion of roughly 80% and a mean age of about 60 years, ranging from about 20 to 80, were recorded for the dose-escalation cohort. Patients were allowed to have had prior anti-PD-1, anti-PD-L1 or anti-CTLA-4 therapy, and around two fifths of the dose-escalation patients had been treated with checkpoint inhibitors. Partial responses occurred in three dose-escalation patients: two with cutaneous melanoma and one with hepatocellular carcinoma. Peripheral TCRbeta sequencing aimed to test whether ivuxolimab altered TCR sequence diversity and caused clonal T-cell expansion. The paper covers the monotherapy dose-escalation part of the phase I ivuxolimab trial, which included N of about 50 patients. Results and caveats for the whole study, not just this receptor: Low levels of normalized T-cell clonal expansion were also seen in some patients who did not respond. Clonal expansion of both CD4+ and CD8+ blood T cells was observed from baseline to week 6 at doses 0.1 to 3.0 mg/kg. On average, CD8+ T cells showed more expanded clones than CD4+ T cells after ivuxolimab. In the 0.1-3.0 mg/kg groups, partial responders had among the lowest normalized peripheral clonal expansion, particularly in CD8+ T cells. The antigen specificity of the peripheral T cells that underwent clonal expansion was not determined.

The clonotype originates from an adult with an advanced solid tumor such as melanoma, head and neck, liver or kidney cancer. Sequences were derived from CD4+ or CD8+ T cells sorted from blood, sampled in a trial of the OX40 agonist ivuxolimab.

The DNA sequence follows: TGTGCCAGCAGCCCATCCTTAGCCTACTACAATGAGCAGTTCTTC. This is translated as CASSPSLAYYNEQFF. Recombination connected TRBV9 to TRBJ2-1, with no confident D gene call. The junction carries 14 bases between V and J, which are trimmed by 4 bases and 3 bases respectively. From the cysteine up to the phenylalanine, the CDR3 has a length of 15 residues. The kept DNA is CDR3 alone, 45 bases in frame from the first base. The germline V gene provides CDR1 SGDLS and CDR2 YYNGEE.